The 18 T cell receptor beta chains below all came from one sample that was sequenced in a study of cytomegalovirus exposure and HLA in healthy donors. This PCR relied on a set of 60 Vbeta primers and 13 Jbeta primers. Here immunoSEQ multiplex PCR was the method, and the copy in TCRdb shows in-frame clones only, minus some. The sample yields around 140,000 clones, 77% seen once. The specimen was PBMCs. These receptors were collected from a male donor in good health and CMV-seropositive.

The gene calls are TRBV5-4 and TRBJ2-1; no reliable D call. CDR3 length: 16 amino acids. From germline, CDR1 is SGHNT and CDR2 YYREEE (reference sequence). Trimming took off 4 bases at V and 3 bases at J, with 17 bases between the two ends. CDR3 protein: CASSKGDRAHYNEQFF. The CDR3 region has the DNA TGTGCCAGCAGCAAAGGAGACCGAGCCCACTACAATGAGCAGTTCTTC.

Here the CDR3 reads CASSFAGTSGIPPYNEQFF. CDR3 bases: TGCGCCAGCAGCTTCGCCGGGACTAGCGGTATTCCTCCCTACAATGAGCAGTTCTTC. V and J are TRBV5-1 and TRBJ2-1; 11 bases are a match to TRBD2. J gave up 2 bases and V 2 bases, and 12 bases lay outside the gene matches. Germline V gene data show CDR1 as SGHRS and CDR2 as YFSETQ. This CDR3 comprises 19 residues. The full variable domain, with the rest looked up from reference TRBV5-1 and TRBJ2-1, is KAGVTQTPRYLIKTRGQQVTLSCSPISGHRSVSWYQQTPGQGLQFLFEYFSETQRNKGNFPGRFSGRQFSNSRSEMNVSTLELGDSALYLCASSFAGTSGIPPYNEQFFGPGTRLTVL.

V is TRBV27 and J is TRBJ2-2, with D unclear. Per the germline V gene, CDR1 is MNHEY and CDR2 is SMNVEV (reference sequence). V gave up 3 bases and J gave up 5 bases, with 19 bases separating them. The CDR3 is made up of 17 amino acids. The DNA for the CDR3 is TGTGCCAGCAGTTTCAGACCTCGACAAATAAATACCGGGGAGCTGTTTTTT. Encoded protein: CASSFRPRQINTGELFF.

This chain links TRBV7-8 with TRBJ2-7; 7 bases fit TRBD1. The CDR3 spans 14 residues. Per germline, CDR1 SGHVS and CDR2 FQNEAQ. The ends lost 1 base at V and 2 bases at J; junction bases unmatched: 2. CDR3 in amino acids: CASSLGQGAYEQYF. In DNA, the CDR3 is TGTGCCAGCAGCTTAGGGCAGGGGGCCTACGAGCAGTACTTC.

The chain combines TRBV11-3 with TRBJ2-3, with TRBD1 matching 12 bases. The CDR3 extends over 17 amino acids. With 2 bases clipped from V and 4 bases from J, the junction kept 7 bases outside the gene matches. Per the germline V gene, CDR1 is SGHNT and CDR2 is YENEEA. The CDR3 spells CASSLRGTGGLADTQYF. The CDR3 DNA reads TGTGCCAGCAGCTTACGGGGGACAGGGGGCTTGGCAGATACGCAGTATTTT.

CDR3 amino acids: CASSLGVTTSGDEQFF. CDR3 in DNA: TGCGCCAGCAGCTTGGGGGTGACAACCTCCGGGGATGAGCAGTTCTTC. The genes are TRBV5-1 and TRBJ2-1, with TRBD2 as a possible D gene (5 bases). Trimming stripped 0 bases from V and 8 bases from J, with 18 bases between. This CDR3 is 16 amino acids long. CDR1 is SGHRS, CDR2 YFSETQ, per germline.

This clone was found a few times. The CDR3: CASRPQGEVIGEQFF. In nucleotides, the CDR3 is TGTGCCAGTAGACCTCAGGGGGAGGTTATCGGTGAGCAGTTCTTC. V and J are TRBV19 and TRBJ2-1, with D possibly being TRBD1 (7 bases). In germline, CDR1 is LNHDA, CDR2 SQIVND (reference sequence). Deletions cut 6 bases from V and 9 bases from J, with 21 bases between. This CDR3 spans 15 amino acids.

The chain has TRBV6-6 and TRBJ2-3; no reliable D call. The CDR3 length is 11 residues. Trimming removed 7 bases from V and 6 bases from J, with 8 bases in between. Germline assignment: CDR1 MNHNY and CDR2 SVGAGI (reference sequence). CDR3 protein: CASKVRDTQYF. The CDR3 nucleotides read TGTGCCAGCAAAGTCAGGGATACGCAGTATTTT.

The V call is TRBV27, the J call TRBJ1-2; D ambiguous. The V and J ends lost 6 bases and 2 bases respectively, with 10 bases between them. Germline V gives CDR1 MNHEY, CDR2 SMNVEV (reference sequence). The CDR3 totals 13 residues. The DNA of the CDR3 is TGTGCCAGCAGCGTAGACATAAACTATGGCTACACCTTC. Protein sequence: CASSVDINYGYTF.

This clone is a singleton in its sample. CDR3 sequence: CASSLTGWGTDTQYF. The CDR3 DNA sequence: TGTGCCAGCAGCTTAACAGGGTGGGGCACAGATACGCAGTATTTT. The chain carries TRBV7-2 and TRBJ2-3; the D gene is possibly TRBD1 (6 bases). The CDR3 has 15 residues. V gave up 2 bases and J gave up 1 base, with 10 bases separating them. CDR1 and CDR2 from the germline V gene are SGHTA and FQGNSA.

The chain joins TRBV27 to TRBJ2-7; 8 bases are shared with TRBD1. Germline CDR1 is MNHEY and CDR2 is SMNVEV (reference sequence). The ends lost 6 bases at V and 3 bases at J; junction bases unmatched: 7. The CDR3 runs to 14 residues. DNA for the CDR3: TGTGCCAGCAGCAAGACAGGGGCGGGCTACGAGCAGTACTTC. Protein: CASSKTGAGYEQYF.

V and J are TRBV7-8 and TRBJ2-3, with 11 bases that match TRBD2. CDR3 size: 16 residues. Germline lookup yields CDR1 SGHVS and CDR2 FQNEAQ. J gave up 1 base and V 5 bases, and 5 bases lay outside the gene matches. CDR3 sequence reads: CASSRGGLAGTDTQYF. CDR3 nucleotide sequence: TGTGCCAGCAGCAGGGGGGGACTAGCGGGCACAGATACGCAGTATTTT. Filled out from reference TRBV7-8 and TRBJ2-3, the complete variable domain reads GAGVSQSPRYKVAKRGQDVALRCDPISGHVSLFWYQQALGQGPEFLTYFQNEAQLDKSGLPSDRFFAERPEGSVSTLKIQRTQQEDSAVYLCASSRGGLAGTDTQYFGPGTRLTVL.

V usage is TRBV2 and J usage is TRBJ2-3; the match to TRBD1 covers 7 bases. This CDR3 spans 14 amino acids. Germline CDR1 is SNHLY and CDR2 is FYNNEI. The V and J ends lost 4 bases and 0 bases, in that order; junction bases with no gene match: 1. The CDR3 region is CASSGQGSTDTQYF. CDR3 DNA sequence: TGTGCCAGCAGTGGACAGGGTAGCACAGATACGCAGTATTTT.

The chain combines TRBV11-2 with TRBJ2-1, with D possibly being TRBD1 (5 bases). With 3 bases removed from V and 4 bases from J, the gap between germline ends came to 10 bases. This CDR3 is 14 amino acids long. The germline V gene encodes CDR1 SGHAT and CDR2 FQNNGV. CDR3 in DNA: TGTGCCAGCAGCTTTCAGGGTCGGTACAATGAGCAGTTCTTC. It encodes CASSFQGRYNEQFF.

The CDR3, as DNA: TGTGCCAGCAGTGCCCGGACTAGCGGGTACAATGAGCAGTTCTTC. Amino acids: CASSARTSGYNEQFF. The J gene is TRBJ2-1, the V gene TRBV2, with TRBD2 identical over 11 bases. Germline V lookup: CDR1 SNHLY, CDR2 FYNNEI. V lost 4 bases to trimming and J lost 4 bases; unmatched junction nucleotides: 3. The CDR3 has 15 residues.

The CDR3 loop is CATRRLAGDSKTSTDTQYF. Written as DNA, the CDR3 is TGTGCCACCAGAAGACTAGCGGGAGATTCCAAAACTAGCACAGATACGCAGTATTTT. This chain links TRBV2 with TRBJ2-3; 12 bases match TRBD2. The CDR3 covers 19 residues. The J segment lost 0 bases and the V segment lost 10 bases, leaving 17 bases of the junction unmatched. Germline CDR1 is SNHLY and CDR2 is FYNNEI.

This clone appeared a single time. This chain connects TRBV2 to TRBJ2-5; 9 bases are a match to TRBD1. V lost 6 bases and J lost 11; bases outside the gene matches: 7. The CDR3 has 12 amino acids. Germline loops: CDR1 SNHLY, CDR2 FYNNEI. DNA of the CDR3: TGTGCCAGCAGGGACAGGGGAGGAGAGCAGTACTTC. Encoded protein: CASRDRGGEQYF.

This clone occurred once. This CDR3 reads CASSLASGAFPYEQYF. In DNA form, the CDR3 reads TGTGCCAGCAGCTTAGCGTCAGGGGCGTTTCCCTACGAGCAGTACTTC. The V gene is TRBV7-8, the J gene TRBJ2-7, with a weak D call TRBD1 (6 bases). The CDR3 has 16 residues. Germline V gene sequence: CDR1 SGHVS, CDR2 FQNEAQ. V lost 0 bases to trimming and J lost 2 bases, with 14 bases between them.